This T cell receptor beta chain derives from a study of control samples from healthy donors and cancer patients. The repertoire was sequenced with immunoSEQ multiplex PCR; TCRdb's copy has only in-frame clones and lacks some. The sample consists of 95,000 to 100,000 clones, approximately 82% of them appearing once. Sequencing was performed on blood. This clonotype originated in a man in his sixties in good health.

Here the CDR3 reads CASSEAGRWSSYEQYF. CDR3 nucleotide sequence: TGTGCCAGCAGTGAAGCAGGACGGTGGAGCTCCTACGAGCAGTACTTC. J is TRBJ2-7 and V is TRBV6-1; D unclear. The CDR3 is 16 residues long. Per the germline V gene, CDR1 is MNHNS and CDR2 is SASEGT. V gave up 0 bases and J gave up 0 bases, with 12 bases separating them.